The next 25 T cell receptor beta chains were all read from a single sample in a study of a mutant IDH1 vaccine in newly diagnosed glioma. The antigens for these receptors are not known. Sequenced by immunoSEQ multiplex PCR; TCRdb stores in-frame clones only, minus some. Of about 31,000 clones in the sample, 81% were seen once. Time point reported: week 35, safety follow-up. Doses of 300 ug of mutant IDH1 20-mer peptide were given with topical imiquimod. The sample consisted of PBMCs, taken from a glioma patient whose treatment included an IDH1 peptide vaccine. These receptors came from a man aged 25 to 45 with glioma.

The chain joins TRBV7-8 to TRBJ2-1; no clear D. The CDR3 length is 17 residues. Trimming removed 7 bases at V and 2 bases at J, with 21 bases between. Looked up from germline, CDR1 is SGHVS and CDR2 is FQNEAQ. CDR3 region: CASIPSRRAGPYNEQFF. CDR3 DNA sequence: TGTGCCAGCATCCCGAGCAGACGGGCCGGCCCCTACAATGAGCAGTTCTTC. Full variable domain (remainder filled in from reference TRBV7-8 and TRBJ2-1): GAGVSQSPRYKVAKRGQDVALRCDPISGHVSLFWYQQALGQGPEFLTYFQNEAQLDKSGLPSDRFFAERPEGSVSTLKIQRTQQEDSAVYLCASIPSRRAGPYNEQFFGPGTRLTVL.

The chain recombines TRBV10-3 with TRBJ1-5; D gene unclear. The V end was cut by 5 bases, the J end by 4 bases, with 12 bases between. The CDR3 spans 14 residues. Germline-derived CDR1 and CDR2 are ENHRY and SYGVKD. The CDR3 DNA sequence: TGTGCCATCAGTTCGTCCCCCGGGAATCAGCCCCAGCATTTT. Encoded protein: CAISSSPGNQPQHF.

This chain connects TRBV11-2 to TRBJ2-7; 7 bases line up with TRBD2. This CDR3 is built from 15 residues. Germline CDR1 SGHAT, CDR2 FQNNGV. V trimming: 3 bases; J trimming: 0 bases; junction bases outside the gene matches: 5. The chain's CDR3 is CASSFNLAVSYEQYF. CDR3 bases: TGTGCCAGCAGCTTCAATCTAGCGGTCTCCTACGAGCAGTACTTC.

V is TRBV5-1 and J is TRBJ1-2; the D gene is possibly TRBD1 (5 bases). Between the trimmed V and J ends, which lost 0 bases and 2 bases, there was a span of 11 bases. Germline-derived CDR1 and CDR2 are SGHRS and YFSETQ. This CDR3 is built from 15 residues. The CDR3 region has the DNA TGCGCCAGCAGCTTGGGCCACGGGGCCAACTATGGCTACACCTTC. This encodes CASSLGHGANYGYTF.

V gene TRBV10-3 combines with J gene TRBJ2-3; D is unclear. CDR1 and CDR2 (germline): ENHRY, SYGVKD. This CDR3 region has 14 residues. V was shortened by 4 bases and J by 2 bases, with 10 bases between the two germline ends. The CDR3 protein is CAISVPDPTDTQYF. In DNA form, the CDR3 reads TGTGCCATCAGTGTCCCGGACCCCACAGATACGCAGTATTTT.

The J gene is TRBJ1-2, the V gene TRBV27; 10 nucleotides agree with TRBD1. Germline assignment: CDR1 MNHEY and CDR2 SMNVEV (reference sequence). With V trimmed by 6 bases and J by 7 bases, 11 bases remained unmatched. The CDR3 is 15 amino acids. The CDR3 bases are TGTGCCAGCAGCCCATTTGAGGACAGGGGGAGTGGCTACACCTTC. Its translation: CASSPFEDRGSGYTF.

This clone was found once. V is TRBV19 and J is TRBJ1-1, with D uncertain. The V gene lost 5 bases and the J gene lost 4 bases, with 5 bases spanning the gap. Germline V gives CDR1 LNHDA, CDR2 SQIVND (reference sequence). The CDR3 runs to 11 residues. In nucleotides, the CDR3 is TGTGCCAGTAGTCGGCGCACTGAAGCTTTCTTT. Its translation is CASSRRTEAFF.

The chain combines TRBV2 with TRBJ1-5; D call uncertain. The CDR3 has 14 amino acids. V lost 7 bases, J lost 2 bases, and 12 bases lay in between. Germline-derived CDR1 and CDR2 are SNHLY and FYNNEI. The CDR3 region is CASIWDTGNQPQHF. The CDR3 DNA sequence: TGTGCCAGCATCTGGGATACGGGCAATCAGCCCCAGCATTTT.

In its sample, this clone was seen once. This chain joins TRBV6-5 and TRBJ2-2, with D possibly TRBD2 on 5 matching bases. Trimming shortened V by 5 bases and J by 7 bases, and 8 bases separated the two germline ends. CDR3 length: 12 residues. Germline V lookup: CDR1 MNHEY, CDR2 SVGAGI. The DNA for the CDR3 is TGTGCCAGCAGTCTAAGCGGCGGGGAGCTGTTTTTT. It encodes CASSLSGGELFF.

This clone was seen once. V is TRBV29-1 and J is TRBJ1-2, with unresolved D. The CDR3 has 11 amino acids. Germline lookup yields CDR1 SQVTM and CDR2 ANQGSEA. The germline V and J ends were trimmed by 4 bases and 8 bases, with 11 bases remaining between them. The CDR3 DNA sequence: TGCAGCGTTGCACACCTTAAGGGCTACACCTTC. Translated, it gives CSVAHLKGYTF.

V and J are TRBV6-5 and TRBJ2-7; TRBD1 aligns across 8 bases. The V gene's germline CDR1 is MNHEY and CDR2 SVGAGI. V was clipped by 5 bases and J by 7 bases; unmatched bases: 7. This CDR3 is 13 amino acids long. The CDR3 coding sequence is TGTGCCAGCAGTCGCCAGGGGGCGCGGGAGCAGTACTTC. Its translation is CASSRQGAREQYF.

The chain couples TRBV15 to TRBJ2-7; D unresolved. This CDR3 region has 12 residues. The germline gives CDR1 LNHNV, CDR2 YYDKDF (reference sequence). V was clipped by 5 bases and J by 0 bases, with 5 bases between them. The chain's CDR3 is CATSGNSYEQYF. Here the CDR3 DNA reads TGTGCCACCAGCGGCAACTCCTACGAGCAGTACTTC.

The chain recombines TRBV5-4 with TRBJ2-7, with D uncertain. CDR1 SGHNT and CDR2 YYREEE come from the germline V gene (reference sequence). Deletions cut 5 bases from V and 5 bases from J, with 11 bases between. The CDR3 totals 12 residues. The CDR3 nucleotides are TGTGCCAGCAGTCCACCCTACGACGAGCAGTACTTC. Translating gives CASSPPYDEQYF. Looking up the rest from reference TRBV5-4 and TRBJ2-7 gives the full variable domain: ETGVTQSPTHLIKTRGQQVTLRCSSQSGHNTVSWYQQALGQGPQFIFQYYREEENGRGNFPPRFSGLQFPNYSSELNVNALELDDSALYLCASSPPYDEQYFGPGTRLTVT.

This sequence joins TRBV15 and TRBJ2-6; D ambiguous. The CDR3 sequence is 16 residues long. The germline CDR1 and CDR2 sequences are LNHNV and YYDKDF (reference sequence). Trimming shortened V by 2 bases and J by 0 bases, and 8 bases separated the two germline ends. This chain's CDR3 is CATSRPASSGANVLTF. The CDR3 DNA follows: TGTGCCACCAGCAGACCCGCGAGCTCTGGGGCCAACGTCCTGACTTTC.

V usage is TRBV5-1 and J usage is TRBJ2-7, with unresolved D. Looked up from germline, CDR1 is SGHRS and CDR2 is YFSETQ. The CDR3 is 14 residues long. The V gene lost 0 bases and the J gene lost 6 bases, with 13 bases spanning the gap. The DNA of the CDR3 is TGCGCCAGCAGCTTGGCAGCTGGTGCCGGCGAGCAGTACTTC. It encodes CASSLAAGAGEQYF.

This clone has a handful of counts. V and J are TRBV27 and TRBJ1-1; D ambiguous. CDR1 MNHEY and CDR2 SMNVEV come from the germline V gene (reference sequence). This CDR3 is 15 amino acids long. V lost 0 bases to trimming and J lost 3 bases, with 11 bases between them. The CDR3 nucleotides read TGTGCCAGCAGTTTATCGATCGGGGAATACACTGAAGCTTTCTTT. Amino acid sequence: CASSLSIGEYTEAFF.

The chain links TRBV5-8 to TRBJ1-2, with D possibly being TRBD1 (5 bases). Trimming removed 0 bases from V and 3 bases from J, with 9 bases in between. This CDR3 has 14 residues. Germline V gives CDR1 SGHTS, CDR2 YDEGEE. The CDR3 DNA sequence: TGTGCCAGCAGCTTGGGTGTAGGGGACTATGGCTACACCTTC. Its translation is CASSLGVGDYGYTF. Complete variable domain (other parts from reference TRBV5-8 and TRBJ1-2): EAGVTQSPTHLIKTRGQQATLRCSPISGHTSVYWYQQALGLGLQFLLWYDEGEERNRGNFPPRFSGRQFPNYSSELNVNALELEDSALYLCASSLGVGDYGYTFGSGTRLTVV.

This sequence joins TRBV10-3 and TRBJ1-5; a weak D match, TRBD1 (5 bases). Germline V CDR1 and CDR2: ENHRY, SYGVKD. Trimming removed 3 bases from V and 7 bases from J, with 16 bases in between. This CDR3 is built from 15 residues. The CDR3: CAISDRTVRGQPQHF. The CDR3 nucleotides read TGTGCCATCAGTGACAGGACGGTACGGGGCCAGCCCCAGCATTTT.

This sequence joins TRBV6-5 and TRBJ2-6; perhaps D is TRBD1 or TRBD2 (5 bases each). The germline V gene encodes CDR1 MNHEY and CDR2 SVGAGI. The CDR3 is 15 residues long. V was clipped by 7 bases and J by 0 bases, with 10 bases between them. In DNA form, the CDR3 reads TGTGCCAGCATCTCAGGGAGCTCTGGGGCCAACGTCCTGACTTTC. Amino acid sequence: CASISGSSGANVLTF.

This clone was picked up a small number of times. The J gene is TRBJ1-4, the V gene TRBV5-4; the D gene is possibly TRBD1 (6 bases). The CDR3 length is 15 residues. The V gene's germline CDR1 is SGHNT and CDR2 YYREEE (reference sequence). V was trimmed by 4 bases and J by 5 bases, leaving 15 bases between them. CDR3 DNA sequence: TGTGCCAGCAGCCCGGGGGGGCTAGGAAATGAAAAACTGTTTTTT. Its translation: CASSPGGLGNEKLFF. Full variable domain (remainder filled in from reference TRBV5-4 and TRBJ1-4): ETGVTQSPTHLIKTRGQQVTLRCSSQSGHNTVSWYQQALGQGPQFIFQYYREEENGRGNFPPRFSGLQFPNYSSELNVNALELDDSALYLCASSPGGLGNEKLFFGSGTQLSVL.

The J gene is TRBJ1-1, the V gene TRBV7-6, with TRBD1 as a possible D gene (6 bases). The CDR3 length is 16 residues. V lost 1 base and J lost 3, with 15 bases in between. CDR1 is SGHVS, CDR2 FNYEAQ, per germline. The CDR3 reads CASSLEGGKGYTEAFF. The CDR3 nucleotides are TGTGCCAGCAGCTTAGAGGGGGGCAAAGGGTACACTGAAGCTTTCTTT.

The rearrangement uses TRBV5-1 and TRBJ2-7, with TRBD2 matching over 11 bases. There are 14 residues in the CDR3. Trimming took 4 bases from V and 4 from J; bases not matched to a gene: 4. CDR1 is SGHRS and CDR2 is YFSETQ in the germline V gene. The CDR3 sequence: CASSTGTSGYEQYF. The CDR3 coding sequence is TGCGCCAGCAGCACCGGGACTAGCGGTTACGAGCAGTACTTC.

The J gene is TRBJ2-1, the V gene TRBV5-6; D may be TRBD2 (7 bases). Trimming pared 4 bases from V and 2 bases from J, leaving 16 bases between. Germline V lookup: CDR1 SGHDT, CDR2 YYEEEE. The CDR3 has 16 amino acids. The CDR3 loop is CASSTPGAGAYNEQFF. CDR3 coding DNA: TGTGCCAGCAGCACCCCGGGGGCGGGGGCCTACAATGAGCAGTTCTTC.

The chain combines TRBV2 with TRBJ2-2; possibly TRBD1 or TRBD2 for D (5 bases each). V was cut by 8 bases and J by 9 bases, with 16 bases left in between. This CDR3 contains 13 residues. In germline, CDR1 is SNHLY, CDR2 FYNNEI. The CDR3 is CASLSPWDRELFF. In nucleotides, the CDR3 is TGTGCCAGCCTTTCCCCCTGGGACCGGGAGCTGTTTTTT.

The chain is built from TRBV5-1 and TRBJ2-7, with TRBD2 as a possible D gene (5 bases). CDR1 is SGHRS, CDR2 YFSETQ, per germline. The CDR3 is 14 residues long. The ends were cut back, 4 bases at V and 0 bases at J, with 11 bases in the middle. This CDR3 is CASSGGHGSYEQYF. The DNA for the CDR3 is TGCGCCAGCAGCGGCGGGCACGGCTCCTACGAGCAGTACTTC.